Reported below is one T cell receptor beta chain. Its antigen remains unknown. The junction does not match germline at one end; this may be a read error. Together with a sample-barcoded 5' primer, a J-beta primer mix was included in a second PCR lasting about 7 to 11 cycles. MiXCR, applied by TCRdb to the 5' RACE reads, yields one record per CDR3 protein. The repertoire has about 830,000 distinct CDR3 sequences, approximately 59% of them found once; the top ten carry around 30%. The sample comes from a study of blood T cells in healthy people across ages. General study findings and limits: Aged donors had fewer naive CD4+ cells and lower diversity than long-lived donors. Diversity of TCR beta per million T cells declined in a roughly linear way with age.

The individuals who served as donors were healthy Caucasians living in Russia, aged about 6 to 100. Each individual donor underwent a draw of about 9.9 milliliters of peripheral blood. The sequence was obtained from a man between 25 and 39 years old in good health. The sample was blood.

For the CDR3, the DNA is TGTGCCTGCTCACCAAGGACAGGTCCGAACACCGGGGAGCTGTTTTTT. It encodes CACSPRTGPNTGELFF. The V call is TRBV18, the J call TRBJ2-2; TRBD1 agrees at 7 bases. CDR1 is KGHSH and CDR2 is LQKENI in the germline V gene. This CDR3 spans 16 amino acids. Full variable domain (outside the CDR3, taken from reference TRBV18 and TRBJ2-2): NAGVMQNPRHLVRRRGQEARLRCSPMKGHSHVYWYRQLPEEGLKFMVYLQKENIIDESGMPKERFSAEFPKEGPSILRIQQVVRGDSAAYFCACSPRTGPNTGELFFGEGSRLTVL.